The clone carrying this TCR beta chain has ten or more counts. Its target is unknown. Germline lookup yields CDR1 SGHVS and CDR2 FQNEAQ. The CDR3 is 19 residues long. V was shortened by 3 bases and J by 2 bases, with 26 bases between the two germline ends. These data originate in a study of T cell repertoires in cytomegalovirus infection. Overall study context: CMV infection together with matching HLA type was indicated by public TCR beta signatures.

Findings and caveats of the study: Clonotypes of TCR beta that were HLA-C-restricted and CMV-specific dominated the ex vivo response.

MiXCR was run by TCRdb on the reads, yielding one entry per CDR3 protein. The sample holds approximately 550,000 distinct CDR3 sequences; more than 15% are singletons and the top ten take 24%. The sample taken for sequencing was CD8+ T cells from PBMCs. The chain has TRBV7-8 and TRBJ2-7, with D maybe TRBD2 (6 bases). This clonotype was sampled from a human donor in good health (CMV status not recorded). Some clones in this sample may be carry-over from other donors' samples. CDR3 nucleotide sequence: TGTGCCAGCAGCTTGTCATCTTCCTCGGGACTCAAGCTTACCTACGAGCAGTACTTC. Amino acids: CASSLSSSSGLKLTYEQYF. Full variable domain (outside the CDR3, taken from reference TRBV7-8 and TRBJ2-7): GAGVSQSPRYKVAKRGQDVALRCDPISGHVSLFWYQQALGQGPEFLTYFQNEAQLDKSGLPSDRFFAERPEGSVSTLKIQRTQQEDSAVYLCASSLSSSSGLKLTYEQYFGPGTRLTVT.